This T cell receptor beta chain was sequenced for a study of blood T cells in healthy people across ages. Study outcomes and limitations: Both higher diversity and more naive CD4+ cells marked long-lived donors when set against aged donors. Unsorted PBMC material precluded a definitive naive versus antigen-experienced comparison. A strong correlation was seen between TCR beta diversity and naive T cell percentage.

In regard to this clonotype: As yet, its antigen is unknown. A much larger clone sits a single nucleotide away, making a read error possible.

The use of a sample-barcoded 5' primer and a J-beta primer mix characterized a second PCR of about 7 to 12 cycles. Each cDNA molecule received a tag from a template-switch adaptor that had 12 random nucleotides. Each CDR3 protein gets one entry after TCRdb re-called the 5' RACE reads with MiXCR. The sample lists 590,000 or so distinct CDR3 sequences; approximately 30% were seen once. CDR1 DFQATT and CDR2 SNEGSKA come from the germline V gene (reference sequence). This CDR3 has 15 amino acids. The sample comprised blood. The V call is TRBV20-1, the J call TRBJ1-2, with D possibly matching TRBD1 (5 bases). This clonotype was sampled from a woman older than 75 in good health. The CDR3, as DNA: TGCGGTGCTAGAGATGGAGCGGGACGGGACTATGGCTACACCTTC. It specifies CGARDGAGRDYGYTF.